The following is a TCR beta chain sequence with its context. Per the germline V gene, CDR1 is ENHRY and CDR2 is SYGVKD. This CDR3 spans 18 amino acids. V lost 1 base, J lost 2 bases, and 11 bases stayed unmatched. Under the authors' procedure: Estimated nucleated cell counts came from reference gene primer amplification. Assay: immunoSEQ multiplex PCR; the TCRdb copy retains only in-frame clones and omits some. The V and J calls and clone size are taken from that table; D and trimming were inferred from the DNA. Of around 140,000 clones in the sample, roughly 82% were seen once. The data stem from a study of blood T cell repertoires in COVID-19. Across the whole study: Both acute and convalescent COVID-19 samples were obtained from the United States, Italy and Spain.

V is TRBV10-3 and J is TRBJ2-7; 10 bases match TRBD1. This sequence was found in a human donor with acute or convalescent COVID-19. The donor label of this sample is uncertain. The sequencing sample was made of peripheral blood. The DNA for the CDR3 is TGTGCCATCAGTGAGTTTCCCCTGGGGACAGGGGTTCCCTACGAGCAGTACTTC. Amino acid sequence: CAISEFPLGTGVPYEQYF.